What follows describes a single T cell receptor (beta chain). This sample is drawn from a study of blood T cell repertoires in COVID-19. Study context: T cells, B-cell-depleted T cells, or PBMCs provided the cDNA or gDNA that served as material.

Per the study methods: Counts of nucleated cells, estimated from reference gene primer amplification, were obtained. Generated by immunoSEQ multiplex PCR, the TCRdb table keeps only in-frame clones and is missing some. The V and J calls and the clone size are those of that table, but D and trimming were determined from the DNA. This table holds approximately 160,000 clones, approximately 80% found once. This CDR3 region has 15 residues. Trimming removed 2 bases from V and 6 bases from J; junction bases left unmatched: 6. Germline lookup yields CDR1 SEHNR and CDR2 FQNEAQ (reference sequence). Individuals aged about 18 to 100 years were recruited from approximately 24 US areas. For recovered donors of Cohort 3, there were two negative PCRs, clearance, or symptom resolution.

This chain connects TRBV7-9 to TRBJ2-4; 8 bases match TRBD2. The source material was PBMCs or T cells enriched from blood (not recorded which). This receptor was obtained from a middle-aged man who had recovered from COVID-19. The CDR3 DNA follows: TGTGCCAGCAGCTTACTGCGGGGGGAGATAAACATTCAGTACTTC. This sequence encodes CASSLLRGEINIQYF.